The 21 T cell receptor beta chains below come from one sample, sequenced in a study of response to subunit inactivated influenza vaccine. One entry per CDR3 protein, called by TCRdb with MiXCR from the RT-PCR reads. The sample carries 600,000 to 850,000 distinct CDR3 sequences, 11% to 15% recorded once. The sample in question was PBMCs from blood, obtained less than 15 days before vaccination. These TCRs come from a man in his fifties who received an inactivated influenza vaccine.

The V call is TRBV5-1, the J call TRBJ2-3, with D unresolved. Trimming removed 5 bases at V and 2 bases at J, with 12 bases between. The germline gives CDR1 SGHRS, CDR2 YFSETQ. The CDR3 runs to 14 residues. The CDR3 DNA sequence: TGCGCCAGCAGACCCGACGGGTTCACAGATACGCAGTATTTT. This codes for CASRPDGFTDTQYF.

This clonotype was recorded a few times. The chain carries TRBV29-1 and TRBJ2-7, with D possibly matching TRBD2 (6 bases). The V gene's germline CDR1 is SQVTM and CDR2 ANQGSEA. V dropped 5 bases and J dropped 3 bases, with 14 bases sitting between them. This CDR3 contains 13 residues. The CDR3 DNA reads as TGCAGCGTTTTGGAGGGACCCTACTACGAGCAGTACTTC. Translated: CSVLEGPYYEQYF.

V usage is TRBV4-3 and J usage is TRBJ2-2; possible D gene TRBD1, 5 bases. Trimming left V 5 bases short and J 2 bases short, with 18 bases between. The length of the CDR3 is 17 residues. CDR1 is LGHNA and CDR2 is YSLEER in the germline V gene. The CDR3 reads CASSESGQVPNTGELFF. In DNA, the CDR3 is TGCGCCAGCAGCGAGTCAGGGCAAGTACCAAACACCGGGGAGCTGTTTTTT.

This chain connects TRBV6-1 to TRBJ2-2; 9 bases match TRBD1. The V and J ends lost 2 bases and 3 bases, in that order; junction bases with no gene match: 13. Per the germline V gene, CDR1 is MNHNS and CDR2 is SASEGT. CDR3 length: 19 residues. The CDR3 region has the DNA TGTGCCAGCAGTGAACTCCGGGACAGGGTTTGGGGGGACACCGGGGAGCTGTTTTTT. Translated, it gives CASSELRDRVWGDTGELFF.

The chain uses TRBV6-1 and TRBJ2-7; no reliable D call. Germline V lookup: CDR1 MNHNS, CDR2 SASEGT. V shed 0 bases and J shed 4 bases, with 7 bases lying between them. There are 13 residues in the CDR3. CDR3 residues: CASSEALPYEQYF. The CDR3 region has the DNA TGTGCCAGCAGTGAAGCTTTGCCTTACGAGCAGTACTTC.

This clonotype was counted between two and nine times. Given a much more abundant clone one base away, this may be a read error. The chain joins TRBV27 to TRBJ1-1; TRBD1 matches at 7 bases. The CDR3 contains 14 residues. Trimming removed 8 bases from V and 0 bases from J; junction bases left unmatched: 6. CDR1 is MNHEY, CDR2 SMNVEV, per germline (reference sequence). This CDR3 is CASGRQGLNTEAFF. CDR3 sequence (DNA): TGTGCCAGCGGAAGACAGGGACTGAACACTGAAGCTTTCTTT.

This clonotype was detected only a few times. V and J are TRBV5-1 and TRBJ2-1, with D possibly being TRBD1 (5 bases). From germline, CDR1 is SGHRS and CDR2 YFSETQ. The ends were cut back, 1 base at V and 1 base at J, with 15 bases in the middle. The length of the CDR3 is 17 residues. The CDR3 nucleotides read TGCGCCAGCAGCTTGCCCCCCAGGGTCCAATCCTACAATGAGCAGTTCTTC. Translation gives CASSLPPRVQSYNEQFF.

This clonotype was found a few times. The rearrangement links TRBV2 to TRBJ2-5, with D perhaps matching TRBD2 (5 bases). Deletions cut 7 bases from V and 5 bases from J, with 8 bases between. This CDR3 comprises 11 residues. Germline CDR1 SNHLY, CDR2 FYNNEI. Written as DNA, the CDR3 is TGTGCCAGCAAGAGGGCGGAGACCCAGTACTTC. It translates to CASKRAETQYF.

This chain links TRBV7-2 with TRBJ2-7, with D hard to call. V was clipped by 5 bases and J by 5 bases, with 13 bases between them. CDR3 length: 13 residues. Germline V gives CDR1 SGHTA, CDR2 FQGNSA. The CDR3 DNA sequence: TGTGCCAGCAGCGATCGAGCGTTCGACGAGCAGTACTTC. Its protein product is CASSDRAFDEQYF.

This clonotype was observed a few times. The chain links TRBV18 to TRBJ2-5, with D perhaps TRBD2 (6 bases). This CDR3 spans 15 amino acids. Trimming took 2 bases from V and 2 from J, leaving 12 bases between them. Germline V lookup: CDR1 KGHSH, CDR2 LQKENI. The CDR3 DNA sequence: TGTGCCAGCTCACCAATCCCTAGCGCGCAAGAGACCCAGTACTTC. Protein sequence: CASSPIPSAQETQYF.

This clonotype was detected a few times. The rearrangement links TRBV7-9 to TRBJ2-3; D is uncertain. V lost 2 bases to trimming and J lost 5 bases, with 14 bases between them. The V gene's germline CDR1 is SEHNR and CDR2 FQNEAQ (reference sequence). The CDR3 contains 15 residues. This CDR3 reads CASSLRRGMEDTQYF. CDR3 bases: TGTGCCAGCAGCTTACGACGAGGAATGGAAGATACGCAGTATTTT.

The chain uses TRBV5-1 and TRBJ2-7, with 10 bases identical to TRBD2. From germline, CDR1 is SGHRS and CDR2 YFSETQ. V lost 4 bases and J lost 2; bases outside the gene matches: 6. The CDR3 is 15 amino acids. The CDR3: CASSLGLAAPYEQYF. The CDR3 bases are TGCGCCAGCAGCCTCGGACTAGCGGCCCCCTACGAGCAGTACTTC.

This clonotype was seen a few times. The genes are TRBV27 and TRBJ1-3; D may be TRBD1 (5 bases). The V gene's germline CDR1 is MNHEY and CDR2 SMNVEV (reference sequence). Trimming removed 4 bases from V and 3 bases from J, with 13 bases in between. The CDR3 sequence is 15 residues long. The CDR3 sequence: CASSSAGSLGNTIYF. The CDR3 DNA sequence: TGTGCCAGCAGTTCGGCAGGGTCGCTTGGAAACACCATATATTTT.

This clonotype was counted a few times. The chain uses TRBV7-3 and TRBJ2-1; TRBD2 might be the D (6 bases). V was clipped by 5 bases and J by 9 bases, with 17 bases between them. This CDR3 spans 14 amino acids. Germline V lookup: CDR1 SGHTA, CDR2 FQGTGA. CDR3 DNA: TGTGCCAGCAGCGCTATAGGGACTTTGAGTGAGCAGTTCTTC. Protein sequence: CASSAIGTLSEQFF.

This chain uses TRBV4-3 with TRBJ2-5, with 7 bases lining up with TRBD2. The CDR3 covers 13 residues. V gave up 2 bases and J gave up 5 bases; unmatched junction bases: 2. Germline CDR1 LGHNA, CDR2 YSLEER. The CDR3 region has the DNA TGCGCCAGCAGCCAATCTAGCGGCGAGACCCAGTACTTC. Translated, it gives CASSQSSGETQYF.

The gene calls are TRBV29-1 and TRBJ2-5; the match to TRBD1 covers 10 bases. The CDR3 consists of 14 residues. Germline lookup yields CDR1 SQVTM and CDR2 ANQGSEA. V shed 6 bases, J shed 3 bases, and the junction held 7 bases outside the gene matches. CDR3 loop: CSVNPGTGEETQYF. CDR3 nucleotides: TGCAGCGTCAATCCCGGGACAGGGGAAGAGACCCAGTACTTC.

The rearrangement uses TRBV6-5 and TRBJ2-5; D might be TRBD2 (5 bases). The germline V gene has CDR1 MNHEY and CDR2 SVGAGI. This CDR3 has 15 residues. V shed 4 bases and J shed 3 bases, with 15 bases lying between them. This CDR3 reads CASSSVGGGEETQYF. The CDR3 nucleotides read TGTGCCAGCAGTTCGGTGGGCGGAGGAGAAGAGACCCAGTACTTC.

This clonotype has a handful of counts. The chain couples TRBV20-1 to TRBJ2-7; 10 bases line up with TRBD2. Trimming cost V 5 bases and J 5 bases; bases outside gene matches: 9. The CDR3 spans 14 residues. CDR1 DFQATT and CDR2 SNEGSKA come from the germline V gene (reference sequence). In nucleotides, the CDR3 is TGCAGTGCTCTTGGACTAGCGGTATCCCACGAGCAGTACTTC. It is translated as CSALGLAVSHEQYF.

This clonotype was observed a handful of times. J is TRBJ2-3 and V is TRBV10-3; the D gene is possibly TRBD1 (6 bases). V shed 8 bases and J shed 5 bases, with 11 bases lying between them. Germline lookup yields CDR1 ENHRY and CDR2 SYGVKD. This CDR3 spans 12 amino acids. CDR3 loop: CAIGRGGDTQYF. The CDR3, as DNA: TGTGCCATCGGGAGAGGGGGAGATACGCAGTATTTT.

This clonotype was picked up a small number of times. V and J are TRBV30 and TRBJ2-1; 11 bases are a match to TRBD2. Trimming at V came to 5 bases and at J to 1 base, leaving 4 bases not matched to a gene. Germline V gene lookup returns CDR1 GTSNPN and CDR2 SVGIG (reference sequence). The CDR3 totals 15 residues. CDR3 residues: CAWVSGRASYNEQFF. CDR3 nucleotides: TGTGCCTGGGTTAGCGGGAGGGCGTCCTACAATGAGCAGTTCTTC.

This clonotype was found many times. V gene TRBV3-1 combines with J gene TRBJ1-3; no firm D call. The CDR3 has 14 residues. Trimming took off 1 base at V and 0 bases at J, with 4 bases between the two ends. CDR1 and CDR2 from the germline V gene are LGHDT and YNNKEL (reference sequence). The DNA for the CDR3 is TGTGCCAGCAGCCAAGGAAGCTCTGGAAACACCATATATTTT. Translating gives CASSQGSSGNTIYF.